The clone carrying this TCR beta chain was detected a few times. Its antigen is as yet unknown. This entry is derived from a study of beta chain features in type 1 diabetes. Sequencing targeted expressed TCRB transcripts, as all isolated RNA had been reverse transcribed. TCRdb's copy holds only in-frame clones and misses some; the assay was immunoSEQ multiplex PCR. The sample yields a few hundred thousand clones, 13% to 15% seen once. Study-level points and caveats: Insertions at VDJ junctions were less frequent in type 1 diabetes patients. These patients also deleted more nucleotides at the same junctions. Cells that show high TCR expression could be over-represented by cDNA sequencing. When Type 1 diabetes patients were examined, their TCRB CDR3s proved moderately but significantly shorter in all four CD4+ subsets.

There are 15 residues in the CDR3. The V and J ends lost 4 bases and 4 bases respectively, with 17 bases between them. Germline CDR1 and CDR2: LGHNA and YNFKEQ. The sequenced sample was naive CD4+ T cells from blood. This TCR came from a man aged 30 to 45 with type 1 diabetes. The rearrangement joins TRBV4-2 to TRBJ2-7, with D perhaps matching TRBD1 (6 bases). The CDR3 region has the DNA TGTGCCAGCAGCCCGGACAGATTCTCTAAGTACGAGCAGTACTTC. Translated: CASSPDRFSKYEQYF.